The 19 T cell receptor beta chains reported below all come from one sample, sequenced in a study of radiotherapy plus CTLA-4 blockade in lung cancer. The method was immunoSEQ multiplex PCR; TCRdb's version includes in-frame clones alone and lacks a portion of them. Of over 60,000 clones in the sample, around nine tenths are singletons; the top ten hold about 38%. This sample comprised peripheral blood, obtained from a patient treated with radiotherapy plus ipilimumab. These receptors were taken from a human donor with non-small cell lung cancer that progressed on radiotherapy plus ipilimumab.

This clone came up a few times. The rearrangement joins TRBV29-1 to TRBJ2-7; 10 bases align to TRBD1. This CDR3 spans 13 amino acids. The V segment lost 4 bases and the J segment 3 bases; nucleotides outside the gene matches: 3. CDR1 and CDR2 (germline): SQVTM, ANQGSEA. CDR3 nucleotide sequence: TGCAGCGTTGGGGGGACAGGGGACTACGAGCAGTACTTC. Amino acid sequence: CSVGGTGDYEQYF.

CDR3 sequence (DNA): TGTGCCAGCACTAGGGGCAGGACGGGAACTAATGAAAAACTGTTTTTT. Translation gives CASTRGRTGTNEKLFF. This sequence joins TRBV11-2 and TRBJ1-4; D is possibly TRBD1 (5 bases). This CDR3 has 16 amino acids. The V and J ends lost 7 bases and 1 base respectively, with 16 bases between them. The germline gives CDR1 SGHAT, CDR2 FQNNGV.

The V call is TRBV11-2, the J call TRBJ2-2; D ambiguous. Germline V CDR1 and CDR2: SGHAT, FQNNGV. V was pared by 1 base and J by 2 bases, with 5 bases between. This CDR3 is built from 14 residues. Here the CDR3 reads CASSLGDNTGELFF. The DNA for the CDR3 is TGTGCCAGCAGCTTAGGAGACAACACCGGGGAGCTGTTTTTT.

This clone has only a few counts. The V gene is TRBV6-1, the J gene TRBJ2-7; possibly TRBD1 for D (5 bases). Trimming stripped 5 bases from V and 3 bases from J, with 8 bases between. In germline, CDR1 is MNHNS, CDR2 SASEGT. This CDR3 is built from 12 residues. CDR3 sequence: CASSFDSYEQYV. The CDR3 DNA is TGTGCCAGCAGTTTCGACAGCTACGAGCAGTACGTC.

The chain couples TRBV28 to TRBJ1-2; 9 bases are shared with TRBD1. V lost 10 bases to trimming and J lost 4 bases; unmatched junction nucleotides: 7. Germline CDR1 reads MDHEN; CDR2 reads SYDVKM. The CDR3 sequence is 13 residues long. The CDR3 here is CATRQGVGYGYTF. CDR3 DNA sequence: TGTGCCACCAGACAGGGGGTGGGCTATGGCTACACCTTC.

The rearrangement uses TRBV27 and TRBJ2-7; 7 nucleotides line up with TRBD2. V shed 4 bases and J 6 bases; nucleotides not matched to a gene: 6. Germline-derived CDR1 and CDR2 are MNHEY and SMNVEV (reference sequence). This CDR3 is built from 13 residues. CDR3 DNA: TGTGCCAGCAGTTCGGGGGGATTGATCGAGCAGTACTTC. This encodes CASSSGGLIEQYF.

The rearrangement links TRBV6-1 to TRBJ2-7, with TRBD2 matching over 8 bases. CDR3 length equals 16 residues. From germline, CDR1 is MNHNS and CDR2 SASEGT. V shed 0 bases, J shed 2 bases, and the junction held 6 bases outside the gene matches. The CDR3 DNA sequence: TGTGCCAGCAGTGAAGCGCCGGCGGGAGGAACCTACGAGCAGTACGTC. Its translation is CASSEAPAGGTYEQYV.

The chain links TRBV6-6 to TRBJ2-2; D is possibly TRBD1 (6 bases). Germline loops: CDR1 MNHNY, CDR2 SVGAGI (reference sequence). The CDR3 runs to 13 residues. Trimming removed 7 bases from V and 8 bases from J, with 14 bases in between. The CDR3 DNA reads as TGTGCCAGCATCCCGCAGGGGTTAGGGGAGCTGTTTTTT. It translates to CASIPQGLGELFF.

The chain links TRBV28 to TRBJ2-2; D uncertain. The V end lost 3 bases, the J end lost 4 bases, and 3 bases lay between the germline ends. There are 12 residues in the CDR3. In germline, CDR1 is MDHEN, CDR2 SYDVKM. The CDR3 is CASSLSTGELFF. The CDR3, as DNA: TGTGCCAGCAGTTTGTCCACCGGGGAGCTGTTTTTT.

This chain uses TRBV5-1 with TRBJ2-1, with TRBD2 identical over 9 bases. The V gene end was trimmed by 4 bases and the J gene end by 5 bases; junction bases not matched to a gene: 4. CDR3 length: 14 residues. The germline V gene has CDR1 SGHRS and CDR2 YFSETQ. CDR3 region: CASSRTSVDNEQFF. CDR3 DNA: TGCGCCAGCAGCCGGACTAGCGTAGACAATGAGCAGTTCTTC.

This clone was observed once. The chain uses TRBV6-5 and TRBJ2-7; D may correspond to TRBD1 or TRBD2 (5 bases each). Germline CDR1 reads MNHEY; CDR2 reads SVGAGI. The V gene lost 2 bases and the J gene lost 0 bases, with 11 bases spanning the gap. The CDR3 has 15 amino acids. The CDR3 sequence: CASSYKGRSSYEQYF. The DNA of the CDR3 is TGTGCCAGCAGTTACAAGGGACGGAGCTCCTACGAGCAGTACTTC.

Regarding this clone: This CDR3 is also generated by other DNA sequences in the sample. This chain uses TRBV7-2 with TRBJ2-1; perhaps TRBD2 as D (6 bases). In germline, CDR1 is SGHTA, CDR2 FQGNSA. CDR3 length: 15 amino acids. Trimming stripped 3 bases from V and 3 bases from J, with 12 bases between. The DNA for the CDR3 is TGTGCCAGCAGCTTCAGTGGCGGGATCTACAATGAGCAGTTCTTC. Amino acid sequence: CASSFSGGIYNEQFF.

V is TRBV5-6 and J is TRBJ2-1, with D unclear. This CDR3 spans 14 amino acids. Germline CDR1 and CDR2: SGHDT and YYEEEE. Trimming pared 2 bases from V and 5 bases from J, leaving 11 bases between. The CDR3 is CASSLTSTDNEQFF. DNA for the CDR3: TGTGCCAGCAGCTTAACGTCTACAGACAATGAGCAGTTCTTC. Supplemented by reference TRBV5-6 and TRBJ2-1, the full variable domain reads DAGVTQSPTHLIKTRGQQVTLRCSPKSGHDTVSWYQQALGQGPQFIFQYYEEEERQRGNFPDRFSGHQFPNYSSELNVNALLLGDSALYLCASSLTSTDNEQFFGPGTRLTVL.

This clone showed up just a few times. This chain connects TRBV19 to TRBJ1-1, with D perhaps TRBD1 (6 bases). Trimming shortened V by 5 bases and J by 5 bases, and 12 bases separated the two germline ends. The CDR3 contains 13 residues. Looked up from germline, CDR1 is LNHDA and CDR2 is SQIVND (reference sequence). The CDR3, as DNA: TGTGCCAGTAGTCCACAGGGTAGAACTGAAGCTTTCTTT. Its translation is CASSPQGRTEAFF.

V usage is TRBV18 and J usage is TRBJ1-1, with D tentatively TRBD1 (6 bases). V was trimmed by 3 bases and J by 10 bases, leaving 18 bases between them. Germline V CDR1 and CDR2: KGHSH, LQKENI. The CDR3 covers 14 residues. This CDR3 reads CASSPLGGGDAAFF. In nucleotides, the CDR3 is TGTGCCAGCTCACCCCTAGGAGGGGGTGACGCAGCTTTCTTT.

The chain uses TRBV21-1 and TRBJ2-1; TRBD2 reflects the table's D call only, with no check against the DNA. TRBV21-1 is a recognized pseudogene. CDR3 size: 17 residues. CDR3 sequence reads: CASSTWTSGPPYNEQFF. In DNA, the CDR3 is TGTGCCAGCAGCACTTGGACTAGCGGGCCCCCCTACAATGAGCAGTTCTTC.

This clone was observed once. This chain uses TRBV18 with TRBJ1-1; D uncertain. The CDR3 spans 14 residues. Germline V gives CDR1 KGHSH, CDR2 LQKENI. V was clipped by 6 bases and J by 11 bases, with 22 bases between them. CDR3 sequence: CASSPDADISGAFF. The CDR3 bases are TGTGCCAGCTCCCCTGACGCCGATATTTCTGGGGCTTTCTTT. The variable domain in full, completed from reference TRBV18 and TRBJ1-1, reads NAGVMQNPRHLVRRRGQEARLRCSPMKGHSHVYWYRQLPEEGLKFMVYLQKENIIDESGMPKERFSAEFPKEGPSILRIQQVVRGDSAAYFCASSPDADISGAFFGQGTRLTVV.

The J gene is TRBJ1-2, the V gene TRBV10-3; 10 bases map to TRBD1. Losses at the gene ends were 0 bases for V and 4 bases for J; bases not matched to a gene: 2. CDR3 length: 15 amino acids. Germline loops: CDR1 ENHRY, CDR2 SYGVKD. This CDR3 is CAISESGTGAYGYTF. The CDR3 DNA is TGTGCCATCAGTGAGTCGGGGACAGGGGCCTATGGCTACACCTTC.

This sequence joins TRBV6-5 and TRBJ1-2; D is unclear. Looked up from germline, CDR1 is MNHEY and CDR2 is SVGAGI. Trimming shortened V by 6 bases and J by 3 bases, and 11 bases separated the two germline ends. The CDR3 is 13 residues long. The CDR3 loop reads CASRADGDYGYTF. The CDR3, as DNA: TGTGCCAGCAGGGCAGACGGTGACTATGGCTACACCTTC.